Listed below are T cell receptor beta chains from one sample, sequenced in a study of cytomegalovirus exposure and HLA in healthy donors. Clones were read by immunoSEQ multiplex PCR, and TCRdb kept only the in-frame ones, dropping some. Found here are approximately 130,000 clones, 60% to 80% of them singletons; the top ten hold approximately 1.2%. The sequenced material came from PBMCs. The origin of the receptors is a man over 45 in good health and CMV-seronegative. Both conserved end residues are part of each CDR3. The D gene is left open where the match is weak. Size is omitted from some rows. Given values are once, few, many or a class for expanded clones.

CDR3 protein: CASSQAGVGGNTEAFF; CDR3 DNA: TGCGCCAGCAGCCAAGCGGGGGTGGGAGGGAACACTGAAGCTTTCTTT; J gene: TRBJ1-1; V gene: TRBV4-1; clone size: -; D gene: -
CDR3 protein: CASSQEGALYEQYF; CDR3 DNA: TGCGCCAGCAGCCAAGAGGGCGCCTTGTACGAGCAGTACTTC; J gene: TRBJ2-7; V gene: TRBV4-1; clone size: few; D gene: -
CDR3 protein: CASSAREDEQFF; CDR3 DNA: TGTGCCAGCAGCGCCAGGGAGGATGAGCAGTTCTTC; J gene: TRBJ2-1; V gene: TRBV6-1; clone size: -; D gene: -
CDR3 protein: CASRRQGNAQPQHF; CDR3 DNA: TGTGCCAGCAGACGACAGGGCAATGCTCAGCCCCAGCATTTT; J gene: TRBJ1-5; V gene: TRBV28; clone size: -; D gene: TRBD1
CDR3 protein: CASSARGQAETQYF; CDR3 DNA: TGCGCCAGCAGCGCCAGGGGGCAGGCAGAGACCCAGTACTTC; J gene: TRBJ2-5; V gene: TRBV5-1; clone size: -; D gene: TRBD1
CDR3 protein: CASSTTSGNGNEQFF; CDR3 DNA: TGCGCCAGCAGCACTACTAGCGGGAACGGCAATGAGCAGTTCTTC; J gene: TRBJ2-1; V gene: TRBV5-1; clone size: -; D gene: TRBD2
CDR3 protein: CASSLQGEQFF; CDR3 DNA: TGTGCCAGCAGCTTACAGGGTGAGCAGTTCTTC; J gene: TRBJ2-1; V gene: TRBV5-4; clone size: few; D gene: -
CDR3 protein: CASSIVARGLVDEQFF; CDR3 DNA: TGTGCCAGTAGTATAGTTGCTAGGGGACTAGTTGATGAGCAGTTCTTC; J gene: TRBJ2-1; V gene: TRBV19; clone size: once; D gene: TRBD2
CDR3 protein: CASSPRGGRIGETQYF; CDR3 DNA: TGTGCCAGCAGCCCCCGGGGAGGACGGATCGGGGAGACCCAGTACTTC; J gene: TRBJ2-5; V gene: TRBV7-8; clone size: -; D gene: -
CDR3 protein: CACTGTGGLANEKLFF; CDR3 DNA: TGTGCCTGCACCGGGACAGGGGGCTTGGCTAATGAAAAACTGTTTTTT; J gene: TRBJ1-4; V gene: TRBV7-9; clone size: few; D gene: TRBD1
CDR3 protein: CASSLARTRVNEQFF; CDR3 DNA: TGTGCCAGCAGCTTAGCCCGGACTAGGGTCAATGAGCAGTTCTTC; J gene: TRBJ2-1; V gene: TRBV11-2; clone size: -; D gene: TRBD2
CDR3 protein: CASTSGQGRETQYF; CDR3 DNA: TGCGCCAGCACCTCGGGACAGGGTAGGGAGACCCAGTACTTC; J gene: TRBJ2-5; V gene: TRBV5-1; clone size: -; D gene: TRBD1
CDR3 protein: CATSRAAGVGEQFF; CDR3 DNA: TGTGCCACCTCCCGGGCAGCGGGAGTGGGTGAGCAGTTCTTC; J gene: TRBJ2-1; V gene: TRBV7-3; clone size: -; D gene: TRBD2
CDR3 protein: CASSLEQGRGETQYF; CDR3 DNA: TGTGCCAGCAGCTTAGAGCAGGGGCGCGGAGAGACCCAGTACTTC; J gene: TRBJ2-5; V gene: TRBV11-2; clone size: -; D gene: -
CDR3 protein: CASSLITSGRNEQFF; CDR3 DNA: TGTGCCAGCAGCTTGATCACTAGCGGGAGGAATGAGCAGTTCTTC; J gene: TRBJ2-1; V gene: TRBV5-8; clone size: -; D gene: TRBD2
CDR3 protein: CASRGTGADTQYF; CDR3 DNA: TGTGCCAGCAGGGGGACAGGGGCTGATACGCAGTATTTT; J gene: TRBJ2-3; V gene: TRBV6-6; clone size: -; D gene: TRBD1
CDR3 protein: CASTTSGSVYNEQFF; CDR3 DNA: TGTGCCAGCACCACCAGCGGGAGCGTCTACAATGAGCAGTTCTTC; J gene: TRBJ2-1; V gene: TRBV5-5; clone size: -; D gene: TRBD2
CDR3 protein: CASNPWGQGGEKLFF; CDR3 DNA: TGTGCCAGCAACCCCTGGGGGCAGGGTGGTGAAAAACTGTTTTTT; J gene: TRBJ1-4; V gene: TRBV9; clone size: -; D gene: -